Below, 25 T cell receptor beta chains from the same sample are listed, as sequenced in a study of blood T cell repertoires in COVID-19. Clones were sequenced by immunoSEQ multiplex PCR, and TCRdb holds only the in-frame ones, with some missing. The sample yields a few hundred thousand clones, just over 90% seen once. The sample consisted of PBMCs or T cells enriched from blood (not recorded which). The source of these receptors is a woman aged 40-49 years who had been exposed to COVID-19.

CDR3 sequence (DNA): TGTGCCATCAGCGAAACGGACACCCCGTGGGTGTTTTTT. Protein sequence: CAISETDTPWVFF. The chain recombines TRBV10-3 with TRBJ2-2, with D perhaps TRBD1 (5 bases). Trimming stripped 6 bases from V and 15 bases from J, with 20 bases between. CDR3 length: 13 residues. Per germline, CDR1 ENHRY and CDR2 SYGVKD.

CDR3 sequence (DNA): TGTGCCAGCAGCGTAGGTTTAGCGGCTTTCACAGATACGCAGTATTTT. Protein: CASSVGLAAFTDTQYF. The J gene is TRBJ2-3, the V gene TRBV9; tentative D call: TRBD2 (6 bases). Germline loops: CDR1 SGDLS, CDR2 YYNGEE. The CDR3 has 16 residues. V lost 0 bases and J 2 bases, leaving 13 bases between the germline ends.

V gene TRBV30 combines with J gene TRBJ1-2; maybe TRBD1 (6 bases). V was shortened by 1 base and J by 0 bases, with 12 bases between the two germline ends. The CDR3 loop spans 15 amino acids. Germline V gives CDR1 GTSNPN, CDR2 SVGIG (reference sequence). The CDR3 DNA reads TGTGCCTGGAGTGGCCAGGACAGCCCTAACTATGGCTACACCTTC. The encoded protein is CAWSGQDSPNYGYTF.

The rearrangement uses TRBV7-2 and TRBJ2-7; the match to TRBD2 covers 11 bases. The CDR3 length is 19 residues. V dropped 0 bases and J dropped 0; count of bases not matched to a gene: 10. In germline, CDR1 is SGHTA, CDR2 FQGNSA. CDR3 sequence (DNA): TGTGCCAGCAGCTTAGCGCGTGTTAGCGGGAGGGTGAGCTCCTACGAGCAGTACTTC. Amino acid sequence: CASSLARVSGRVSSYEQYF.

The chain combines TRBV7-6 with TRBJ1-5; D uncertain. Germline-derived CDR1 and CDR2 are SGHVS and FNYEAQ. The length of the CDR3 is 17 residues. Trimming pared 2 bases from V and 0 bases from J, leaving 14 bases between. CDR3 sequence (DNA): TGTGCCAGCAGCTTAATGGCGGCAACTTATAGCAATCAGCCCCAGCATTTT. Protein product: CASSLMAATYSNQPQHF.

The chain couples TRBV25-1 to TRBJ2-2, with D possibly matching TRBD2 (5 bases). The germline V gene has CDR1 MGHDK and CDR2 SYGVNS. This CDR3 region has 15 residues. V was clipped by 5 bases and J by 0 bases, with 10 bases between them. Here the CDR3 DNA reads TGTGCCAGCAGTTTGGTGGGAGCGAACACCGGGGAGCTGTTTTTT. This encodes CASSLVGANTGELFF.

CDR3 nucleotides: TGTGCCAGCAGCCAAGGGTCTAGCGGCTCCTACAATGAGCAGTTCTTC. Protein product: CASSQGSSGSYNEQFF. This sequence joins TRBV3-1 (or the pseudogene TRBV3-2) and TRBJ2-1; 7 positions agree with TRBD2. CDR3 size: 16 residues. J was trimmed by 0 bases and V by 1 base; bases with no gene match: 3. CDR1 and CDR2 from the germline V gene are LGHDT and YNNKEL (reference sequence).

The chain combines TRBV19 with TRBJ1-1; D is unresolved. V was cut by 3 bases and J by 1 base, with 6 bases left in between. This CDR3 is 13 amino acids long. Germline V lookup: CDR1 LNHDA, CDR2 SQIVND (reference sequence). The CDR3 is CASSMRGNTEAFF. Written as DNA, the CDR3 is TGTGCCAGTAGTATGAGAGGGAACACTGAAGCTTTCTTT.

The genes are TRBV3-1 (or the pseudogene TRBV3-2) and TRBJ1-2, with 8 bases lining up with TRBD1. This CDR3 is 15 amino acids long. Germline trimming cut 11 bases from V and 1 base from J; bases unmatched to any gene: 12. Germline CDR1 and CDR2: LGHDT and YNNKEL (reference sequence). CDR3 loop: CASGVGTGVNYGYTF. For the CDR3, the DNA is TGTGCCTCGGGTGTGGGGACAGGAGTTAACTATGGCTACACCTTC.

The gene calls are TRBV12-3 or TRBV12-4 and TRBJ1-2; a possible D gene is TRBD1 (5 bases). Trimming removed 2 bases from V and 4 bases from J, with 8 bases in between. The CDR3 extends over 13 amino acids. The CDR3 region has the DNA TGTGCCAGCAGTTTATTGGGGGGCTATGGCTACACCTTC. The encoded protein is CASSLLGGYGYTF.

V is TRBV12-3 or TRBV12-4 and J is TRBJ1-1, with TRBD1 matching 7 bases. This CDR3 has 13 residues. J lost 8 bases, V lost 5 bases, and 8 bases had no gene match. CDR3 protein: CASSTLQGREAFF. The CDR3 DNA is TGTGCCAGCAGTACCCTACAGGGGAGGGAAGCTTTCTTT.

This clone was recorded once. CDR3 region: CASSDKRARLYEQYF. CDR3 coding DNA: TGTGCCAGCAGTGACAAGCGGGCGCGTCTCTACGAGCAGTACTTC. The chain is built from TRBV6-1 and TRBJ2-7, with a tentative D call TRBD2 (6 bases). The CDR3 loop spans 15 amino acids. The V gene lost 3 bases and the J gene lost 3 bases, with 15 bases spanning the gap. CDR1 is MNHNS, CDR2 SASEGT, per germline.

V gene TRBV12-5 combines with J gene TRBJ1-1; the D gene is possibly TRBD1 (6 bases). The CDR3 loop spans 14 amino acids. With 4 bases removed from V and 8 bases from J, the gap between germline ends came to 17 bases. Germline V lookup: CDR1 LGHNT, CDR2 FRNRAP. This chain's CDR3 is CASGSPGQSREAFF. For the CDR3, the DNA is TGTGCTAGTGGTTCGCCTGGACAGAGTCGGGAAGCTTTCTTT.

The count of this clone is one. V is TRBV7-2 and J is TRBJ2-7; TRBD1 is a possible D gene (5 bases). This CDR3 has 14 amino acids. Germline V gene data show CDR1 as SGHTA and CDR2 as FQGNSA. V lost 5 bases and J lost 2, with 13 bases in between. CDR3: CASSDQVGPYEQYF. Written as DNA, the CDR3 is TGTGCCAGCAGCGACCAAGTGGGGCCCTACGAGCAGTACTTC.

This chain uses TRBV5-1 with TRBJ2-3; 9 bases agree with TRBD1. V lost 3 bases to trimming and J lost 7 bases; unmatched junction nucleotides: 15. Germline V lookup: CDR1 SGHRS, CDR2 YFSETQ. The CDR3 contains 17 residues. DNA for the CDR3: TGCGCCAGCAGCTCCGAGTTCCGGGACAGGGCTAATTATACGCAGTATTTT. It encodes CASSSEFRDRANYTQYF.

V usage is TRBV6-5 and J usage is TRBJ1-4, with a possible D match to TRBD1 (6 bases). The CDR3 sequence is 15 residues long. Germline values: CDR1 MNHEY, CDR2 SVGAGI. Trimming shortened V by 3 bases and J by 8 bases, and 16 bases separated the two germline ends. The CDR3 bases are TGTGCCAGCAGTTATGGGAAGGGGGGGGTAGAAAAACTGTTTTTT. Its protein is CASSYGKGGVEKLFF.

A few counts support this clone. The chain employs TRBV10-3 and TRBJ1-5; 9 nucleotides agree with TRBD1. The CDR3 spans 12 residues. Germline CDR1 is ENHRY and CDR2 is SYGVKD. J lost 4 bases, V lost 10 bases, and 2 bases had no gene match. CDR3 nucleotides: TGTGCCACCGGGACAGGGAATCAGCCCCAGCATTTT. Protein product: CATGTGNQPQHF.

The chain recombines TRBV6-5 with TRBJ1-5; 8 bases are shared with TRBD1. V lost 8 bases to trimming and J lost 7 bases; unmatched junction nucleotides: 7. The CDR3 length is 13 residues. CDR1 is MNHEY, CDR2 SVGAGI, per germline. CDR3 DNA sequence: TGTGCCAGCGTCGGACAGGGTGGACAGCCCCAGCATTTT. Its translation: CASVGQGGQPQHF.

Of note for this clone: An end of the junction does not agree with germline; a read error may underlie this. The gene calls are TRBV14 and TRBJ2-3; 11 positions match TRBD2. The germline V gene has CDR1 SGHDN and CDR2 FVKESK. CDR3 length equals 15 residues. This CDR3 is CASSLTSGGTDTQYF. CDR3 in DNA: TGTGCCAGCAGCCTAACTAGCGGGGGCACCGATACGCAGTATTTT.

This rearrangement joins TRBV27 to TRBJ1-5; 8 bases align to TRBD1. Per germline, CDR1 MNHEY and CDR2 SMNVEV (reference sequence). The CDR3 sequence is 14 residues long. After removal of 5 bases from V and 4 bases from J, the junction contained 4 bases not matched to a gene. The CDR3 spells CASSRGQVNQPQHF. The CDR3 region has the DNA TGTGCCAGCAGTCGGGGACAGGTTAATCAGCCCCAGCATTTT.

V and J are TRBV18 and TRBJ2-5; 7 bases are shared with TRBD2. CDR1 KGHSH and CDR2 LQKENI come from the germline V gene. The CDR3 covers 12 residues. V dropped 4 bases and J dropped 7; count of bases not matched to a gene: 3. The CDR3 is CASSREGWTQYF. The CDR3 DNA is TGTGCCAGCTCACGGGAGGGGTGGACCCAGTACTTC.

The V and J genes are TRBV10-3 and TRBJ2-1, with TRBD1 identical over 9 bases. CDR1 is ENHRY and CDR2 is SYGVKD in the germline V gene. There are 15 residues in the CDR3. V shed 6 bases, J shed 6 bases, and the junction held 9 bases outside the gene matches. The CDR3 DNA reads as TGTGCCATCAGGGGGATAGGGACAGGGTCCAATGAGCAGTTCTTC. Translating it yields CAIRGIGTGSNEQFF.

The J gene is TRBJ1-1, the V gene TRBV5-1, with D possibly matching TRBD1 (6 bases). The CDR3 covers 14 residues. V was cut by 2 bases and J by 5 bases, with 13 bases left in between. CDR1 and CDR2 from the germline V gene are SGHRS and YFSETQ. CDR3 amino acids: CASSFRGGGTEAFF. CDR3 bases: TGCGCCAGCAGCTTCCGGGGAGGGGGGACTGAAGCTTTCTTT.

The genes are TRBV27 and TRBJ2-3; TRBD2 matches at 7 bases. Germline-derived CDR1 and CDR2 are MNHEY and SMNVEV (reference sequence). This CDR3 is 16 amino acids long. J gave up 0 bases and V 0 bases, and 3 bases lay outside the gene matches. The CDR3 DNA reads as TGTGCCAGCAGTTTATCATGGCGGGGGAGCACAGATACGCAGTATTTT. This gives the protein CASSLSWRGSTDTQYF.

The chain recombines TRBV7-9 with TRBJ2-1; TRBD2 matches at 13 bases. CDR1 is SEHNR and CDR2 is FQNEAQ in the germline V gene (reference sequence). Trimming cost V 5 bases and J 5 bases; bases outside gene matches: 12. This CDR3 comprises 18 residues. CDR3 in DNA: TGTGCCAGCAGCCACAGGACTAGCGGGAGTTCGGATCACAATGAGCAGTTCTTC. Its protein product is CASSHRTSGSSDHNEQFF.